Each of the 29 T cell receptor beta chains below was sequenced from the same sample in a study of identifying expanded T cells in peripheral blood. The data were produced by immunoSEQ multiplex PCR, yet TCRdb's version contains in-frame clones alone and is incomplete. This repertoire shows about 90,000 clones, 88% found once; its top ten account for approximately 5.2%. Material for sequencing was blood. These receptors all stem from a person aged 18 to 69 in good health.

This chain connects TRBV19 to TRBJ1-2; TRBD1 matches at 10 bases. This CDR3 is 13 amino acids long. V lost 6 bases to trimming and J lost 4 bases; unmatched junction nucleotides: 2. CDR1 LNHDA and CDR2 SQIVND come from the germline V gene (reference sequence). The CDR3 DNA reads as TGTGCCAGTAGGGACAGGGGGGGCTATGGCTACACCTTC. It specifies CASRDRGGYGYTF.

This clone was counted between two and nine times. The CDR3 reads CASSQEMDRAYGYTF. For the CDR3, the DNA is TGTGCCAGCAGCCAAGAAATGGACAGGGCCTATGGCTACACCTTC. This chain uses TRBV4-2 with TRBJ1-2, with 8 bases fitting TRBD1. Looked up from germline, CDR1 is LGHNA and CDR2 is YNFKEQ. J was trimmed by 4 bases and V by 0 bases; bases with no gene match: 4. The CDR3 is 15 residues long.

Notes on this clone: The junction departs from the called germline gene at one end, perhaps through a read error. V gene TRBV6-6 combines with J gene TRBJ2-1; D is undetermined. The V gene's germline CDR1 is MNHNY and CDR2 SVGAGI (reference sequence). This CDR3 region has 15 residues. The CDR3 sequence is CASRTTRVSFNEQFF. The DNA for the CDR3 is TGTGCCAGCAGGACAACACGGGTCTCCTTCAATGAGCAGTTCTTC.

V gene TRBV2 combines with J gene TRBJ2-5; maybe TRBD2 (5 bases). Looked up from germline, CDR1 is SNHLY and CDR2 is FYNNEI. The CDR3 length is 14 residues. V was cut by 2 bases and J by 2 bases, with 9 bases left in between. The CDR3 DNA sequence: TGTGCCAGCAGTGAATTGATAGCGCAAGAGACCCAGTACTTC. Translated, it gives CASSELIAQETQYF. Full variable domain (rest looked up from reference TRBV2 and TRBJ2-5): EPEVTQTPSHQVTQMGQEVILRCVPISNHLYFYWYRQILGQKVEFLVSFYNNEISEKSEIFDDQFSVERPDGSNFTLKIRSTKLEDSAMYFCASSELIAQETQYFGPGTRLLVL.

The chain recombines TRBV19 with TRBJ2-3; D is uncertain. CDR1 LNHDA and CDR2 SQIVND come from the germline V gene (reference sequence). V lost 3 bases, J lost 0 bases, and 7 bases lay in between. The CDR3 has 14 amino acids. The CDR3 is CASSISGSTDTQYF. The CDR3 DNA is TGTGCCAGTAGTATTTCAGGTAGCACAGATACGCAGTATTTT.

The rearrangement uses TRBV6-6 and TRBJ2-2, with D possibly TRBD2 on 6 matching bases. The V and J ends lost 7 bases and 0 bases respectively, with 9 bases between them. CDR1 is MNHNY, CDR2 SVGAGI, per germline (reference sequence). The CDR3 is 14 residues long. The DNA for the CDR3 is TGTGCCAGCAACTGGGGGGCGAACACCGGGGAGCTGTTTTTT. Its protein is CASNWGANTGELFF.

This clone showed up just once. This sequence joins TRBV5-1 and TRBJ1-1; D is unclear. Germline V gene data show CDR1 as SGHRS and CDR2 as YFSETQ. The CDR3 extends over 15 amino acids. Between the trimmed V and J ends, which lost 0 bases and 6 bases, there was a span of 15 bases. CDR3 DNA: TGCGCCAGCAGCTTGGAACCTGTCGGGTTCTCTGAAGCTTTCTTT. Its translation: CASSLEPVGFSEAFF.

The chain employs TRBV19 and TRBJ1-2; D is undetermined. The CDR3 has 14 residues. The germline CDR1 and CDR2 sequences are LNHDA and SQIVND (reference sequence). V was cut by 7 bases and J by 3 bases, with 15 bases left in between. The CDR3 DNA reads TGTGCCAGTACCTCGCCGGGCTTATACTATGGCTACACCTTC. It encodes CASTSPGLYYGYTF.

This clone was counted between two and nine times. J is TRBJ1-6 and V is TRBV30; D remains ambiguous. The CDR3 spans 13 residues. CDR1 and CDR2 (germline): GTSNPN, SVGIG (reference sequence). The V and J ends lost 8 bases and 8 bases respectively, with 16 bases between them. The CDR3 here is CAQRQEAYSPLHF. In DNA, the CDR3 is TGTGCCCAACGGCAGGAGGCATATTCACCCCTCCACTTT. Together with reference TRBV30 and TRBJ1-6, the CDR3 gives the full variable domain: SQTIHQWPATLVQPVGSPLSLECTVEGTSNPNLYWYRQAAGRGLQLLFYSVGIGQISSEVPQNLSASRPQDRQFILSSKKLLLSDSGFYLCAQRQEAYSPLHFGNGTRLTVT.

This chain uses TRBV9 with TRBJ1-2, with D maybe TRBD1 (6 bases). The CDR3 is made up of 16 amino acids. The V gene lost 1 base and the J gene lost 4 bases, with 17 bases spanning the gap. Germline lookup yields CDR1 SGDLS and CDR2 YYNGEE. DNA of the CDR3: TGTGCCAGCAGCGTAACCCCTACAGGGTTTTTCTATGGCTACACCTTC. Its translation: CASSVTPTGFFYGYTF.

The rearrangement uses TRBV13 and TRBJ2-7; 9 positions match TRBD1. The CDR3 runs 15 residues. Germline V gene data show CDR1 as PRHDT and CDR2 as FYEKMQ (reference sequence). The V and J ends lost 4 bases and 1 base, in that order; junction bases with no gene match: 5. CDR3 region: CASSYGQGSSYEQYF. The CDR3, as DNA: TGTGCCAGCAGCTACGGACAGGGGTCGTCCTACGAGCAGTACTTC.

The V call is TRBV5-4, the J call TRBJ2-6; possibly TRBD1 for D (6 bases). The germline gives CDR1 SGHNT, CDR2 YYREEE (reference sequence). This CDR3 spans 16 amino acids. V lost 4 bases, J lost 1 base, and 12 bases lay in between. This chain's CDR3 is CASSSDQGSGANVLTF. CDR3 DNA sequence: TGTGCCAGCAGCAGCGACCAGGGGTCTGGGGCCAACGTCCTGACTTTC.

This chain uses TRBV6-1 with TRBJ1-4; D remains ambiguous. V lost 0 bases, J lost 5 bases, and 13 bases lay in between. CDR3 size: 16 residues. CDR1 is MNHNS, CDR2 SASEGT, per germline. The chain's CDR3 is CASSEAGRQPNEKLFF. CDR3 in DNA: TGTGCCAGCAGTGAAGCGGGGAGGCAGCCAAATGAAAAACTGTTTTTT.

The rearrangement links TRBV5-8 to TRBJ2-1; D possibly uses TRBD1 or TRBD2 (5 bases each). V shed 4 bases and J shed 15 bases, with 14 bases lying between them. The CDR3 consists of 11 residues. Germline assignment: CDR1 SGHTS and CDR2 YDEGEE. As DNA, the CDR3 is TGTGCCAGCAGCCCGGGACGACCGCCGTTCTTC. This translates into CASSPGRPPFF.

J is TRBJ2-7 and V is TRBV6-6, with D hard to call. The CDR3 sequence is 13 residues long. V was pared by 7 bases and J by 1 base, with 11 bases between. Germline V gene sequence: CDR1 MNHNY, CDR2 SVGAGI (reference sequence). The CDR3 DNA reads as TGTGCCAGCACCTATGGGCAATCCTACGAGCAGTACTTC. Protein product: CASTYGQSYEQYF.

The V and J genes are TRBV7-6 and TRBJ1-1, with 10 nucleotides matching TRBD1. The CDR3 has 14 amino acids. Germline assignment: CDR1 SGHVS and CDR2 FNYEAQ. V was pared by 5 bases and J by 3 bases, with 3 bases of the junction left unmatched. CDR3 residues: CASSRTGGYTEAFF. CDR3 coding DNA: TGTGCCAGCAGCCGGACAGGGGGTTACACTGAAGCTTTCTTT.

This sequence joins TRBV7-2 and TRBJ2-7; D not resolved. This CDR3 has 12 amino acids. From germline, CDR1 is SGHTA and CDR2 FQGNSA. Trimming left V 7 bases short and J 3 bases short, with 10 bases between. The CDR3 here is CASTTNSYEQYF. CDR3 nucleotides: TGTGCCAGCACCACCAATAGCTACGAGCAGTACTTC.

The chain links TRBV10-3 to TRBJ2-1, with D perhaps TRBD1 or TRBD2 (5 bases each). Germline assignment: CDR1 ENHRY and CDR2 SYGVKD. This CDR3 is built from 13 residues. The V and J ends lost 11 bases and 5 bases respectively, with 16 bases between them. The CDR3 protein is CALRRQGDNEQFF. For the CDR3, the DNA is TGTGCCCTAAGGAGGCAGGGTGACAATGAGCAGTTCTTC.

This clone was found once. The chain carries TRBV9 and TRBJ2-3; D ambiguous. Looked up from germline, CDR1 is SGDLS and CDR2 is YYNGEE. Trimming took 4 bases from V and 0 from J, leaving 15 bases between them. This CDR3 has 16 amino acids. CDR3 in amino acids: CASSTDGQPSTDTQYF. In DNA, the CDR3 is TGTGCCAGCAGCACTGACGGCCAGCCTAGCACAGATACGCAGTATTTT. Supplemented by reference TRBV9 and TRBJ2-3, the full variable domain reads DSGVTQTPKHLITATGQRVTLRCSPRSGDLSVYWYQQSLDQGLQFLIQYYNGEERAKGNILERFSAQQFPDLHSELNLSSLELGDSALYFCASSTDGQPSTDTQYFGPGTRLTVL.

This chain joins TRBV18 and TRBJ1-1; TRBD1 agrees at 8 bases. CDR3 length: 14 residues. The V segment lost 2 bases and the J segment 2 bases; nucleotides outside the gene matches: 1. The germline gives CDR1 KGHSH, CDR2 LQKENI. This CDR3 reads CASSPTGGNTEAFF. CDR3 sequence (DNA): TGTGCCAGCTCACCAACAGGGGGAAACACTGAAGCTTTCTTT.

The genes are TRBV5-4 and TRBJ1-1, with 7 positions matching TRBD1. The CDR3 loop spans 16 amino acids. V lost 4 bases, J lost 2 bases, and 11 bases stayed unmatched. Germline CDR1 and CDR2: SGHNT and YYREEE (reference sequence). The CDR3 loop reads CASSRPPGQSNTEAFF. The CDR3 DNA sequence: TGTGCCAGCAGCCGGCCTCCGGGACAGTCAAACACTGAAGCTTTCTTT.

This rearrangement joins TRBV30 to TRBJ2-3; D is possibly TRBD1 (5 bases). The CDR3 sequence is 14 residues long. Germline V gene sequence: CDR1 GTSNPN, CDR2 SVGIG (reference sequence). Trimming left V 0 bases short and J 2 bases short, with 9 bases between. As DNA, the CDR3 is TGTGCCTGGAGTGTAGCCAGGGTCACAGATACGCAGTATTTT. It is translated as CAWSVARVTDTQYF.

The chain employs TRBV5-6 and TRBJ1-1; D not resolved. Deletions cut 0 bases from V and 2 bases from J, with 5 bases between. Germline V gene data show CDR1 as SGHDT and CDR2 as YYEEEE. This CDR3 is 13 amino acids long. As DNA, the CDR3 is TGTGCCAGCAGCTTGGGGATAAACACTGAAGCTTTCTTT. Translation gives CASSLGINTEAFF. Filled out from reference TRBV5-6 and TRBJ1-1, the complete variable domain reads DAGVTQSPTHLIKTRGQQVTLRCSPKSGHDTVSWYQQALGQGPQFIFQYYEEEERQRGNFPDRFSGHQFPNYSSELNVNALLLGDSALYLCASSLGINTEAFFGQGTRLTVV.

In DNA, the CDR3 is TGTGCCAGCACCACCTTCGAGAGGGGGATTTACTATGGCTACACCTTC. Translated: CASTTFERGIYYGYTF. The genes are TRBV27 and TRBJ1-2; the D gene is possibly TRBD1 (6 bases). The V gene's germline CDR1 is MNHEY and CDR2 SMNVEV (reference sequence). The CDR3 covers 16 residues. V was clipped by 7 bases and J by 3 bases, with 21 bases between them.

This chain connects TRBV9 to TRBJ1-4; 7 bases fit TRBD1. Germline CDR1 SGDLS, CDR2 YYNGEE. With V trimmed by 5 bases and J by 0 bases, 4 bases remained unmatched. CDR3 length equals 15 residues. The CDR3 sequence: CASSETGATNEKLFF. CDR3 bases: TGTGCCAGCAGTGAAACAGGGGCAACTAATGAAAAACTGTTTTTT.

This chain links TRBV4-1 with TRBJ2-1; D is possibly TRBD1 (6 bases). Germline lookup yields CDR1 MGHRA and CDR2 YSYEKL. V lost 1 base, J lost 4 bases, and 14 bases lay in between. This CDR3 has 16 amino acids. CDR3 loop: CASSQAGTNIYNEQFF. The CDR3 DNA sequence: TGCGCCAGCAGCCAAGCAGGGACAAATATTTACAATGAGCAGTTCTTC.

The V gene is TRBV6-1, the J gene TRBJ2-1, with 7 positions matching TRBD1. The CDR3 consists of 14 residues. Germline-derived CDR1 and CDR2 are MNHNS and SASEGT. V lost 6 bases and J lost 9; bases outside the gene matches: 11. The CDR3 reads CASRTGLLGGEQFF. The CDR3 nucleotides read TGTGCCAGCAGGACAGGGCTACTTGGCGGTGAGCAGTTCTTC.

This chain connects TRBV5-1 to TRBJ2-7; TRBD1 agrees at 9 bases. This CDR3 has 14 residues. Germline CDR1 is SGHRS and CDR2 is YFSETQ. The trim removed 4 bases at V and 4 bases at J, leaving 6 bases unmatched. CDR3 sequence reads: CASSANRGQYEQYF. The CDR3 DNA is TGCGCCAGCAGCGCCAACAGGGGGCAATACGAGCAGTACTTC.

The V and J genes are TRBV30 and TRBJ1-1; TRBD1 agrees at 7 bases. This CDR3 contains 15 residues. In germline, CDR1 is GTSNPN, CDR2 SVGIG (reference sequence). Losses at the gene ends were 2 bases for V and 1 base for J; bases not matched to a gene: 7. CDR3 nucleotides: TGTGCCTGGAGTCCTTACAGGGGTCGGAACACTGAAGCTTTCTTT. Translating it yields CAWSPYRGRNTEAFF.